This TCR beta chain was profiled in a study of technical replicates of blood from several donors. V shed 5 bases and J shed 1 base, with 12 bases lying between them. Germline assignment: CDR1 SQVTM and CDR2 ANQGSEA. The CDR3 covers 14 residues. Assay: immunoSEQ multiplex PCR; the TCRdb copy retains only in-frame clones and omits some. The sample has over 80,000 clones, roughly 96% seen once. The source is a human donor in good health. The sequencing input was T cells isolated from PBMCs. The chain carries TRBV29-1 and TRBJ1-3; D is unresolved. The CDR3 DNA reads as TGCAGCGTTATGAATGAGAGGTCTGGAAACACCATATATTTT. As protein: CSVMNERSGNTIYF.